The 25 T cell receptor beta chains listed next were all sequenced from one sample in a study of control samples from healthy donors and cancer patients. Sequenced by immunoSEQ multiplex PCR; TCRdb stores in-frame clones only, minus some. In the table there are more than 45,000 clones, 85% to 95% of which are singletons. Sequencing used PBMCs. The receptor source for this set is a man under 40 with colorectal cancer.

V and J are TRBV27 and TRBJ1-5; TRBD1 matches at 8 bases. Germline CDR1 MNHEY, CDR2 SMNVEV (reference sequence). The CDR3 runs to 14 residues. Losses at the gene ends were 9 bases for V and 4 bases for J; bases not matched to a gene: 8. The CDR3 nucleotides read TGTGCCAGTGGCCACAGGGGGGATAATCAGCCCCAGCATTTT. Translation: CASGHRGDNQPQHF.

This chain links TRBV10-3 with TRBJ1-5; possible D gene TRBD1, 5 bases. CDR3 length: 14 amino acids. V lost 2 bases and J 5 bases, leaving 10 bases between the germline ends. Germline loops: CDR1 ENHRY, CDR2 SYGVKD. CDR3 DNA sequence: TGTGCCATCAGTGAGCGGACACTTGATCAGCCCCAGCATTTT. Protein sequence: CAISERTLDQPQHF.

The rearrangement uses TRBV11-2 and TRBJ2-1; 9 nucleotides match TRBD2. After removal of 7 bases from V and 8 bases from J, the junction contained 12 bases not matched to a gene. The CDR3 runs 15 residues. Germline V lookup: CDR1 SGHAT, CDR2 FQNNGV. The CDR3, as DNA: TGTGCCAGCACCCTAGGACTAAGCGGGGGGTATGAGCAGTTCTTC. Its protein product is CASTLGLSGGYEQFF.

The V and J genes are TRBV2 and TRBJ2-1; 7 bases line up with TRBD2. The CDR3 contains 14 residues. The junction had 4 bases not matched to a gene; V was cut back by 4 bases and J by 4 bases. Germline values: CDR1 SNHLY, CDR2 FYNNEI. The CDR3 reads CASSAGGPYNEQFF. The CDR3 nucleotides are TGTGCCAGCAGTGCGGGGGGACCTTACAATGAGCAGTTCTTC.

The V gene is TRBV27, the J gene TRBJ1-1; 7 nucleotides agree with TRBD1. The V gene end was trimmed by 4 bases and the J gene end by 0 bases; junction bases not matched to a gene: 2. Germline CDR1 is MNHEY and CDR2 is SMNVEV (reference sequence). The CDR3 consists of 14 residues. The CDR3 DNA is TGTGCCAGCAGTTGGGACAGCTTGAACACTGAAGCTTTCTTT. Its translation: CASSWDSLNTEAFF.

CDR3 DNA sequence: TGTGCCAGCAGTGAAGCGCTACCCGCCAATGAGCAGTTCTTC. Translation gives CASSEALPANEQFF. The rearrangement links TRBV6-1 to TRBJ2-1, with D unclear. The CDR3 is 14 residues long. CDR1 and CDR2 (germline): MNHNS, SASEGT. V shed 0 bases and J shed 6 bases, with 9 bases lying between them.

The chain carries TRBV5-4 and TRBJ2-3; weak D call: TRBD2 (6 bases). This CDR3 comprises 14 residues. Germline lookup yields CDR1 SGHNT and CDR2 YYREEE (reference sequence). The V and J ends lost 2 bases and 4 bases respectively, with 11 bases between them. The CDR3: CASSFRSGPDTQYF. CDR3 sequence (DNA): TGTGCCAGCAGCTTTCGTAGCGGACCAGATACGCAGTATTTT. Together with reference TRBV5-4 and TRBJ2-3, the CDR3 gives the full variable domain: ETGVTQSPTHLIKTRGQQVTLRCSSQSGHNTVSWYQQALGQGPQFIFQYYREEENGRGNFPPRFSGLQFPNYSSELNVNALELDDSALYLCASSFRSGPDTQYFGPGTRLTVL.

The chain combines TRBV30 with TRBJ1-3; D might be TRBD1 (5 bases). Trimming removed 0 bases at V and 4 bases at J, with 16 bases between. CDR1 and CDR2 (germline): GTSNPN, SVGIG (reference sequence). CDR3 length: 16 amino acids. Here the CDR3 DNA reads TGTGCCTGGAGTGTATCTGTTGGACATGCAGGAAACACCATATATTTT. Translating gives CAWSVSVGHAGNTIYF.

The CDR3 DNA reads as TGTGCCAGCAGCTTGGTGGGACAGGACACCGGGGAGCTGTTTTTT. Translating gives CASSLVGQDTGELFF. The chain links TRBV5-4 to TRBJ2-2; 8 bases fit TRBD1. This CDR3 has 15 residues. V lost 0 bases, J lost 3 bases, and 1 base stayed unmatched. Germline values: CDR1 SGHNT, CDR2 YYREEE (reference sequence).

The V and J genes are TRBV7-6 and TRBJ2-1; D possibly matches TRBD1 or TRBD2 (5 bases each). The germline V and J ends were trimmed by 6 bases and 6 bases, with 18 bases remaining between them. Germline V gene sequence: CDR1 SGHVS, CDR2 FNYEAQ. The CDR3 covers 15 residues. The CDR3 here is CASSLNPGPSNEQFF. CDR3 DNA: TGTGCCAGCAGTTTAAATCCGGGACCTTCCAATGAGCAGTTCTTC. The variable domain in full, completed from reference TRBV7-6 and TRBJ2-1, reads GAGVSQSPRYKVTKRGQDVALRCDPISGHVSLYWYRQALGQGPEFLTYFNYEAQQDKSGLPNDRFSAERPEGSISTLTIQRTEQRDSAMYRCASSLNPGPSNEQFFGPGTRLTVL.

The genes are TRBV5-5 and TRBJ1-2; D not certain. Germline CDR1 SGHKS, CDR2 YYEKEE (reference sequence). The germline V and J ends were trimmed by 0 bases and 4 bases, with 7 bases remaining between them. The CDR3 runs to 13 residues. CDR3 amino acids: CASSLDGIYGYTF. CDR3 nucleotide sequence: TGTGCCAGCAGCTTGGACGGGATCTATGGCTACACCTTC.

The chain recombines TRBV6-5 with TRBJ1-2; 8 nucleotides align to TRBD1. The junction had 4 bases not matched to a gene; V was cut back by 0 bases and J by 10 bases. Germline CDR1 and CDR2: MNHEY and SVGAGI. The CDR3 has 13 residues. The CDR3 here is CASSYSAGGAYTF. The CDR3 coding sequence is TGTGCCAGCAGTTACTCCGCAGGGGGCGCCTACACCTTC.

V gene TRBV6-5 combines with J gene TRBJ1-3; D is unresolved. Trimming left V 6 bases short and J 0 bases short, with 9 bases between. The CDR3 is 14 amino acids. The germline V gene encodes CDR1 MNHEY and CDR2 SVGAGI. CDR3 coding DNA: TGTGCCAGCAGCCCCAGGAGCTCTGGAAACACCATATATTTT. Protein sequence: CASSPRSSGNTIYF.

The V and J genes are TRBV15 and TRBJ1-1, with D hard to call. The germline gives CDR1 LNHNV, CDR2 YYDKDF (reference sequence). Trimming took off 0 bases at V and 1 base at J, with 3 bases between the two ends. The CDR3 has 13 residues. CDR3 amino acids: CATSRDANTEAFF. The CDR3 bases are TGTGCCACCAGCAGAGACGCGAACACTGAAGCTTTCTTT.

The genes are TRBV9 and TRBJ2-3, with 7 nucleotides matching TRBD2. The CDR3 is 13 residues long. In germline, CDR1 is SGDLS, CDR2 YYNGEE. J lost 8 bases, V lost 3 bases, and 6 bases had no gene match. DNA of the CDR3: TGTGCCAGCAGCGCGCCGGGGGGACTTACGCAGTATTTT. Amino acids: CASSAPGGLTQYF.

The sample holds one count of this clone. Here the CDR3 DNA reads TGTGCCAGCAGCGTAGGAAACAGGGTGGGCGAAAAACTGTTTTTT. This gives the protein CASSVGNRVGEKLFF. This chain uses TRBV9 with TRBJ1-4; D may be TRBD1 (6 bases). CDR1 and CDR2 from the germline V gene are SGDLS and YYNGEE. Deletions cut 0 bases from V and 8 bases from J, with 14 bases between. There are 15 residues in the CDR3.

The genes are TRBV12-5 and TRBJ1-5; the match to TRBD1 covers 7 bases. The CDR3 length is 12 residues. Trimming took 2 bases from V and 12 from J; bases not matched to a gene: 4. CDR1 and CDR2 from the germline V gene are LGHNT and FRNRAP. The CDR3 DNA is TGTGCTAGTGGTTTGACTGACAGGGACCAGCATTTT. Its translation: CASGLTDRDQHF.

The chain is built from TRBV18 and TRBJ1-2; 9 nucleotides match TRBD1. V lost 3 bases, J lost 4 bases, and 6 bases stayed unmatched. The CDR3 sequence is 15 residues long. Germline V CDR1 and CDR2: KGHSH, LQKENI. CDR3 sequence: CASSPTGGGGYGYTF. The CDR3 region has the DNA TGTGCCAGCTCACCGACAGGGGGAGGAGGCTATGGCTACACCTTC. Together with reference TRBV18 and TRBJ1-2, the CDR3 gives the full variable domain: NAGVMQNPRHLVRRRGQEARLRCSPMKGHSHVYWYRQLPEEGLKFMVYLQKENIIDESGMPKERFSAEFPKEGPSILRIQQVVRGDSAAYFCASSPTGGGGYGYTFGSGTRLTVV.

This sequence joins TRBV6-1 and TRBJ1-5; D unresolved. With 1 base removed from V and 9 bases from J, the gap between germline ends came to 13 bases. The CDR3 has 14 residues. The germline gives CDR1 MNHNS, CDR2 SASEGT. The CDR3 region is CASSEGARGWPQHF. The CDR3 nucleotides are TGTGCCAGCAGTGAAGGGGCCCGCGGTTGGCCCCAGCATTTT.

The rearrangement joins TRBV12-5 to TRBJ2-5; no definite D call. Germline values: CDR1 LGHNT, CDR2 FRNRAP. The CDR3 has 12 amino acids. V was clipped by 3 bases and J by 4 bases, with 6 bases between them. This CDR3 reads CASGLSPETQYF. The CDR3 DNA is TGTGCTAGTGGTTTATCTCCAGAGACCCAGTACTTC.

This chain uses TRBV11-2 with TRBJ2-7, with TRBD1 matching 9 bases. This CDR3 comprises 18 residues. The V segment lost 0 bases and the J segment 3 bases; nucleotides outside the gene matches: 12. Germline CDR1 is SGHAT and CDR2 is FQNNGV. CDR3 protein: CASSLEIYLGTGNYEQYF. CDR3 coding DNA: TGTGCCAGCAGCTTAGAGATCTATCTCGGGACAGGGAACTACGAGCAGTACTTC.

The chain links TRBV7-2 to TRBJ2-3, with D possibly TRBD2 on 6 matching bases. The V gene lost 6 bases and the J gene lost 0 bases, with 10 bases spanning the gap. Germline CDR1 and CDR2: SGHTA and FQGNSA. The CDR3 covers 14 residues. The DNA of the CDR3 is TGTGCCAGCAGGCCCGGACTAAGCACAGATACGCAGTATTTT. It encodes CASRPGLSTDTQYF.

The genes are TRBV15 and TRBJ2-3, with TRBD2 identical over 11 bases. The CDR3 contains 16 residues. J lost 4 bases, V lost 2 bases, and 5 bases had no gene match. Germline CDR1 LNHNV, CDR2 YYDKDF (reference sequence). The DNA of the CDR3 is TGTGCCACCAGCAGACGTCTAGCGGGGGGCGCAGATACGCAGTATTTT. Residues: CATSRRLAGGADTQYF.

The genes are TRBV7-2 and TRBJ1-6, with D perhaps matching TRBD1 (6 bases). Deletions cut 5 bases from V and 9 bases from J, with 11 bases between. This CDR3 has 13 residues. Per the germline V gene, CDR1 is SGHTA and CDR2 is FQGNSA. CDR3 nucleotide sequence: TGTGCCAGCAGCCAAGGACAGTTTTCACCCCTCCACTTT. This encodes CASSQGQFSPLHF.

The V gene is TRBV6-2 or TRBV6-3, the J gene TRBJ1-2, with D hard to call. CDR3 length equals 11 residues. Germline V lookup: CDR1 MNHEY, CDR2 SVGEGT. Between the trimmed V and J ends, which lost 2 bases and 12 bases, there was a span of 10 bases. The CDR3 coding sequence is TGTGCCAGCAGTTACCCGGGCCCGGACACCTTC. Protein product: CASSYPGPDTF.